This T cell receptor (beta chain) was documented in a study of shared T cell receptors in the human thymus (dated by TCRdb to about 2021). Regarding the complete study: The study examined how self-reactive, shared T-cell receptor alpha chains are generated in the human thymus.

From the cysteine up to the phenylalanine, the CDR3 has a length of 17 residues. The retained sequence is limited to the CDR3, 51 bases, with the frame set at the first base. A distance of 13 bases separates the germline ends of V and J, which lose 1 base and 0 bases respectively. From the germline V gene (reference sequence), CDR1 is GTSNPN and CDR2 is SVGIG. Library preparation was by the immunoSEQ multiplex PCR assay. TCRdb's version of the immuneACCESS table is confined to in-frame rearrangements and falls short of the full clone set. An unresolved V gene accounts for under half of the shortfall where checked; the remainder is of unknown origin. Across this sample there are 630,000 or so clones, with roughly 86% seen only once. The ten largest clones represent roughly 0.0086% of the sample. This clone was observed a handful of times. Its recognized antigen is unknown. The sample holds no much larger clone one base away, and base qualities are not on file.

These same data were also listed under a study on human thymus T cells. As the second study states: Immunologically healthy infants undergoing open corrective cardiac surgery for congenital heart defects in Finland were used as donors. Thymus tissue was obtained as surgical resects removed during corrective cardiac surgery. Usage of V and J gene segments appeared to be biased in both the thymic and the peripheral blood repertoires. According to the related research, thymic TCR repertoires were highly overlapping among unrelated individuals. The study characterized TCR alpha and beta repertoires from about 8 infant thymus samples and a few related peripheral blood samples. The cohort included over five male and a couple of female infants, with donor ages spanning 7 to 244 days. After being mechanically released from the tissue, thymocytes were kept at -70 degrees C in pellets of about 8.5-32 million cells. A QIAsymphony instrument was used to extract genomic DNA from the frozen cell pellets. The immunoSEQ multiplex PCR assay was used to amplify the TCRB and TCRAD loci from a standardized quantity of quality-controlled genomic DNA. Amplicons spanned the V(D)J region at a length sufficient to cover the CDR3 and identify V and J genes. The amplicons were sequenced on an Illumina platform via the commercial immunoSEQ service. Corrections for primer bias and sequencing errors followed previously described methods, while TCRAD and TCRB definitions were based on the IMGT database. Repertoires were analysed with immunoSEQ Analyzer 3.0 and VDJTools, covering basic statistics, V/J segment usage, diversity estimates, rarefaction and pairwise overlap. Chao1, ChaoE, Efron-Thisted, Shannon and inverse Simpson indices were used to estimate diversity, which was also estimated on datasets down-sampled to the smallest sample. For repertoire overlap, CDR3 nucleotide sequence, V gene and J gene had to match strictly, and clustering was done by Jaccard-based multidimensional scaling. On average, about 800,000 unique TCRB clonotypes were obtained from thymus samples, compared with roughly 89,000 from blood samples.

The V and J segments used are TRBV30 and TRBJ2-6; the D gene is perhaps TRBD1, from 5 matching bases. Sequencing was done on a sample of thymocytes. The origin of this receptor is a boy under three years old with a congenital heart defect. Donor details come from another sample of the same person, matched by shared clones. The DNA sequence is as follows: TGTGCCTGGAGTGGACAGATAATCCACTCTGGGGCCAACGTCCTGACTTTC. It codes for CAWSGQIIHSGANVLTF.